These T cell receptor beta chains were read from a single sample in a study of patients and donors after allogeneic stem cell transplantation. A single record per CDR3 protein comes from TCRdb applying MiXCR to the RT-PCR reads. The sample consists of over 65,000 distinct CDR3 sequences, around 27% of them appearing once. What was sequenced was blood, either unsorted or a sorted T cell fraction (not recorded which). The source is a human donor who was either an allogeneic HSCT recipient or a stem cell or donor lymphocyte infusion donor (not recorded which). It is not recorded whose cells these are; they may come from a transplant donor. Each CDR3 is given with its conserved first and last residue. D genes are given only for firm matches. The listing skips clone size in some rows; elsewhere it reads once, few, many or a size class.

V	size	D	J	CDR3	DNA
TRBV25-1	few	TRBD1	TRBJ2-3	CASSARTGLGTDTQYF	TGTGCCAGCAGTGCTCGGACAGGGTTAGGAACAGATACGCAGTATTTT
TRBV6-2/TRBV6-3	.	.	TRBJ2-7	CASSSRDKTFYEQYF	TGTGCCAGCAGCTCCCGGGACAAAACATTCTACGAGCAGTACTTC
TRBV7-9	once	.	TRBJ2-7	CASSLEGGEQYF	TGTGCCAGCAGCTTAGAAGGGGGCGAGCAGTACTTC
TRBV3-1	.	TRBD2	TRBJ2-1	CASSQDPSGGANEQFF	TGTGCCAGCAGCCAAGATCCGAGCGGGGGGGCCAATGAGCAGTTCTTC
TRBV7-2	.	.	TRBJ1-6	CASSLGRAGRRLGSPLHF	TGTGCCAGCAGCTTAGGGCGAGCAGGGAGACGCCTAGGCTCACCCCTCCACTTT
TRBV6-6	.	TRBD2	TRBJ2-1	CASSSSGLAGGSYNEQFF	TGTGCCAGCAGTTCCTCAGGACTAGCGGGGGGGTCCTACAATGAGCAGTTCTTC
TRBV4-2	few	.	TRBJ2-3	CASSQAAALSNTDTQYF	TGTGCCAGCAGCCAGGCCGCCGCCCTAAGTAACACAGATACGCAGTATTTT
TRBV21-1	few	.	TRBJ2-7	CASSKDGGWGHEQYF	TGTGCCAGCAGCAAAGACGGGGGCTGGGGCCACGAGCAGTACTTC
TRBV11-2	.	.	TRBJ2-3	CASSFSGADTQYF	TGTGCCAGCAGCTTTTCGGGAGCCGATACGCAGTATTTT
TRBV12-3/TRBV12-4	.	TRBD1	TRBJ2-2	CASSPGTGTGTTGELFF	TGTGCCAGCAGCCCAGGGACCGGGACAGGGACCACCGGGGAGCTGTTTTTT
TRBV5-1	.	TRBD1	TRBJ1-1	CASRLTGIGTEAFF	TGCGCCAGCAGGCTGACAGGGATAGGCACTGAAGCTTTCTTT
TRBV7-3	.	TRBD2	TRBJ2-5	CASSLTGLAGVGETQYF	TGTGCCAGCAGCTTAACGGGACTAGCGGGGGTAGGAGAGACCCAGTACTTC
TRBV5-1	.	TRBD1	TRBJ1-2	CASGNRGLAGYTF	TGCGCCAGCGGGAACAGGGGGCTGGCTGGCTACACCTTC
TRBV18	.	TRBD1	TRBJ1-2	CASSRQGALYGYTF	TGTGCCAGCTCAAGACAGGGGGCCTTATATGGCTACACCTTC
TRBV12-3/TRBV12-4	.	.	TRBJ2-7	CASSSGTYEQYF	TGTGCCAGCAGTTCGGGAACCTACGAGCAGTACTTC
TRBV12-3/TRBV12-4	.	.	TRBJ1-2	CASSFQTDYGYTF	TGTGCCAGCAGTTTCCAGACCGACTATGGCTACACCTTC
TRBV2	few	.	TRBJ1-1	CASSDRESYLTEAFF	TGTGCCAGCAGTGATCGGGAGTCCTACCTCACTGAAGCTTTCTTT